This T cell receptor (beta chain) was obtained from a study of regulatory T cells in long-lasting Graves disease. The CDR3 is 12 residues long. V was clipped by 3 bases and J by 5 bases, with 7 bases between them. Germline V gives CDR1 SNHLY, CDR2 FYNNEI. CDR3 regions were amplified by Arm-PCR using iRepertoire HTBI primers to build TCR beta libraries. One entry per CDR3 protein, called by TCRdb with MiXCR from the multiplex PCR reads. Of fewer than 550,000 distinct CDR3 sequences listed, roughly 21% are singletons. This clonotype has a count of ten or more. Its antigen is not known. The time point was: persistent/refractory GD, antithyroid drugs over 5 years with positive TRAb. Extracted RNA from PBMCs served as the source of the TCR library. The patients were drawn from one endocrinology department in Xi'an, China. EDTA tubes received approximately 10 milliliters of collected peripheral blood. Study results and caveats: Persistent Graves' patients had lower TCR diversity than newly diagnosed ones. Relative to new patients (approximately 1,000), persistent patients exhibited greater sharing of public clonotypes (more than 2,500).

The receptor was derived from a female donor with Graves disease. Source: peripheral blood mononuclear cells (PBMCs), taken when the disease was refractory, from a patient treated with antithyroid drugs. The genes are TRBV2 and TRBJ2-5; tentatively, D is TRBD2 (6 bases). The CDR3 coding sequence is TGTGCCAGCAGTGAGGAGGGGGAGACCCAGTACTTC. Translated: CASSEEGETQYF.